One sample yielded the 12 T cell receptor beta chains listed below, sequenced in a study of control samples from healthy donors and cancer patients. Measured with immunoSEQ multiplex PCR; TCRdb has only the in-frame clones, and not every one. The sample yields 50,000 to 65,000 clones, 90% seen once. The sample was PBMCs. The receptors shown here come from a woman aged 45 to 65 with colorectal cancer.

A remark on this clone: In the same sample, other DNA sequences code for this CDR3. The J gene is TRBJ1-3, the V gene TRBV5-8, with a possible D match to TRBD1 (5 bases). This CDR3 is built from 15 residues. CDR1 is SGHTS and CDR2 is YDEGEE in the germline V gene. Trimming removed 3 bases at V and 2 bases at J, with 12 bases between. CDR3 protein: CASSSDRVPGNTIYF. The CDR3 nucleotides read TGTGCCAGCAGCTCCGACAGAGTACCTGGAAACACCATATATTTT.

This rearrangement joins TRBV7-8 to TRBJ1-1, with 9 positions matching TRBD1. Germline values: CDR1 SGHVS, CDR2 FQNEAQ. Germline trimming cut 5 bases from V and 10 bases from J; bases unmatched to any gene: 17. The CDR3 is 16 amino acids. Here the CDR3 reads CASSPFKPDRGTGAFF. DNA for the CDR3: TGTGCCAGCAGCCCGTTTAAACCGGACAGGGGCACGGGAGCTTTCTTT.

This clone appeared a few times. Other DNA sequences in the same sample also yield this CDR3. The gene calls are TRBV28 and TRBJ2-5, with a weak D call TRBD2 (5 bases). Deletions cut 5 bases from V and 5 bases from J, with 6 bases between. Germline V gene lookup returns CDR1 MDHEN and CDR2 SYDVKM. This CDR3 is 11 amino acids long. The CDR3 coding sequence is TGTGCCAGCAGTCCGGGGGAGACCCAGTACTTC. It specifies CASSPGETQYF.

V and J are TRBV9 and TRBJ2-3; 10 nucleotides line up with TRBD1. Trimming cost V 4 bases and J 3 bases; bases outside gene matches: 8. CDR3 size: 16 residues. The germline gives CDR1 SGDLS, CDR2 YYNGEE. This CDR3 reads CASSSSRDRGTDTQYF. The CDR3 DNA sequence: TGTGCCAGCAGCTCAAGCCGGGACAGGGGAACAGATACGCAGTATTTT. Supplemented by reference TRBV9 and TRBJ2-3, the full variable domain reads DSGVTQTPKHLITATGQRVTLRCSPRSGDLSVYWYQQSLDQGLQFLIQYYNGEERAKGNILERFSAQQFPDLHSELNLSSLELGDSALYFCASSSSRDRGTDTQYFGPGTRLTVL.

This clone has just a few counts. The chain employs TRBV28 and TRBJ2-3, with TRBD2 identical over 8 bases. The CDR3 is 16 amino acids. After removal of 4 bases from V and 1 base from J, the junction contained 7 bases not matched to a gene. Per the germline V gene, CDR1 is MDHEN and CDR2 is SYDVKM. The CDR3 DNA is TGTGCCAGCAGTTCCTCCTCAGCGGGAGGCACAGATACGCAGTATTTT. Protein sequence: CASSSSSAGGTDTQYF.

The chain links TRBV5-8 to TRBJ1-5; D call uncertain. Trimming pared 4 bases from V and 5 bases from J, leaving 10 bases between. This CDR3 is built from 13 residues. CDR1 is SGHTS, CDR2 YDEGEE, per germline. This CDR3 is CASSREVDQPQHF. The CDR3 nucleotides read TGTGCCAGCAGCAGGGAGGTGGATCAGCCCCAGCATTTT.

The rearrangement joins TRBV9 to TRBJ2-2; D is undetermined. V lost 4 bases to trimming and J lost 5 bases, with 12 bases between them. Germline values: CDR1 SGDLS, CDR2 YYNGEE. The CDR3 is 14 amino acids. The CDR3 sequence: CASSPRTETGELFF. CDR3 coding DNA: TGTGCCAGCAGCCCCCGGACCGAGACCGGGGAGCTGTTTTTT. Variable domain in full (rest from reference TRBV9 and TRBJ2-2): DSGVTQTPKHLITATGQRVTLRCSPRSGDLSVYWYQQSLDQGLQFLIQYYNGEERAKGNILERFSAQQFPDLHSELNLSSLELGDSALYFCASSPRTETGELFFGEGSRLTVL.

In its sample, this clone was seen once. This rearrangement joins TRBV6-5 to TRBJ2-4; 8 bases align to TRBD1. With V trimmed by 5 bases and J by 5 bases, 2 bases remained unmatched. Germline-derived CDR1 and CDR2 are MNHEY and SVGAGI. The CDR3 loop spans 13 amino acids. CDR3 bases: TGTGCCAGCAGTCAGGGGGCGGAAAACATTCAGTACTTC. Its protein is CASSQGAENIQYF.

The rearrangement uses TRBV7-3 and TRBJ2-7, with 8 bases fitting TRBD2. V was pared by 5 bases and J by 1 base, with 7 bases of the junction left unmatched. The germline V gene has CDR1 SGHTA and CDR2 FQGTGA. The CDR3 contains 15 residues. CDR3 protein: CASSPTGGGSYEQYF. Here the CDR3 DNA reads TGTGCCAGCAGCCCTACGGGAGGGGGTTCCTACGAGCAGTACTTC.

This chain uses TRBV29-1 with TRBJ2-3; 7 nucleotides line up with TRBD1. V was pared by 6 bases and J by 2 bases, with 8 bases of the junction left unmatched. This CDR3 is built from 14 residues. The germline V gene encodes CDR1 SQVTM and CDR2 ANQGSEA. CDR3 DNA: TGCAGCGTCCGACGAGGGACAGTCACAGATACGCAGTATTTT. It encodes CSVRRGTVTDTQYF.

The V call is TRBV6-5, the J call TRBJ2-3; possibly TRBD2 for D (7 bases). Germline V CDR1 and CDR2: MNHEY, SVGAGI. V was trimmed by 2 bases and J by 7 bases, leaving 16 bases between them. CDR3 length equals 15 residues. The CDR3 protein is CASSYGGGSVNTQYF. The CDR3 DNA sequence: TGTGCCAGCAGTTACGGCGGGGGCTCTGTGAATACGCAGTATTTT.

This chain uses TRBV7-6 with TRBJ1-1, with D possibly being TRBD1 (6 bases). The CDR3 loop spans 14 amino acids. The V and J ends lost 4 bases and 1 base respectively, with 10 bases between them. The V gene's germline CDR1 is SGHVS and CDR2 FNYEAQ. CDR3 coding DNA: TGTGCCAGCAGCTGGGGGGGCCCGAACACTGAAGCTTTCTTT. This translates into CASSWGGPNTEAFF.